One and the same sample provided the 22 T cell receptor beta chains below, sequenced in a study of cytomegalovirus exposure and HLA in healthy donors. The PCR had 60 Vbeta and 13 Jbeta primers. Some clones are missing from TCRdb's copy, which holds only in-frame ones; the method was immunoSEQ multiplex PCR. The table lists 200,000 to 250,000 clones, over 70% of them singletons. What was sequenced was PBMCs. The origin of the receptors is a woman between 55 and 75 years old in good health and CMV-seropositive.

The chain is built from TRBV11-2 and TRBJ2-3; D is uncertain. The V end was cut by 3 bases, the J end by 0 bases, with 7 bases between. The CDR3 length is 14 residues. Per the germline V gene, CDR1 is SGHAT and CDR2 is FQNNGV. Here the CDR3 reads CASSLAPSTDTQYF. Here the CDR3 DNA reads TGTGCCAGCAGCTTGGCTCCTAGCACAGATACGCAGTATTTT.

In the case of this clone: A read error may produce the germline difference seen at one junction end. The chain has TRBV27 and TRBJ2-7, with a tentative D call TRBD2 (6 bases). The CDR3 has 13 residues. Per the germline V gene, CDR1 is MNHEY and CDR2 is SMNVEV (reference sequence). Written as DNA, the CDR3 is TGTGCCAGCAGTTTATCTGGGGGGAATTTGGCGTTTTTC. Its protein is CASSLSGGNLAFF.

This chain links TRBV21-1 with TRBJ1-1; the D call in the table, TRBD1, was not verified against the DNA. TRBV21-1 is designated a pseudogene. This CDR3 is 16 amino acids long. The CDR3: CASSSRDRIPDTEAFF. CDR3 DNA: TGTGCCAGCAGCTCCCGGGACAGGATACCGGACACTGAAGCTTTCTTT.

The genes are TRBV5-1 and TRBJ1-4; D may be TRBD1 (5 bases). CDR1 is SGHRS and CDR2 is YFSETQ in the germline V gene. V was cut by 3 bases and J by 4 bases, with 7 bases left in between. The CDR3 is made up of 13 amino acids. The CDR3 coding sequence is TGCGCCAGCAGCTCCCAGGGTAATGAAAAACTGTTTTTT. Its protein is CASSSQGNEKLFF.

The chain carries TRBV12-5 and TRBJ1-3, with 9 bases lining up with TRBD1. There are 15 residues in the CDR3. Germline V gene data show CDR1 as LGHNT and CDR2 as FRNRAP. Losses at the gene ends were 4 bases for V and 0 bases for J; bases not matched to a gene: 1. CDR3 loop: CASGYRGPSGNTIYF. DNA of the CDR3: TGTGCTAGTGGTTACAGGGGGCCCTCTGGAAACACCATATATTTT.

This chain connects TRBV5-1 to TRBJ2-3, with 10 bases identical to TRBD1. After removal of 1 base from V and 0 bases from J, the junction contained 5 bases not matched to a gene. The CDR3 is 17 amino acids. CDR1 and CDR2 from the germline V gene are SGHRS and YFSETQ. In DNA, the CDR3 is TGCGCCAGCAGCTTGTCCGGGACAGGGGTTAGCACAGATACGCAGTATTTT. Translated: CASSLSGTGVSTDTQYF.

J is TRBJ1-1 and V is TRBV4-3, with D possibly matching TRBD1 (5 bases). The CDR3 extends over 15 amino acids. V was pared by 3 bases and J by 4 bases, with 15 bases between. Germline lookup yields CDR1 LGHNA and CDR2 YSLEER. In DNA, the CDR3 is TGCGCCAGCAGCCATCAACACAGGTTCGGCACTGAAGCTTTCTTT. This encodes CASSHQHRFGTEAFF.

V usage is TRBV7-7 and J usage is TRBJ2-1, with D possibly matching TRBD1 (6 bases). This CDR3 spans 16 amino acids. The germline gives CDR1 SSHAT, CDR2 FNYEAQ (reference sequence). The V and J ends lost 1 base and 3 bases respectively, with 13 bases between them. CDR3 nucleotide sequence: TGTGCCAGCAGCTTAGTTCACCGGACAGACTACAATGAGCAGTTCTTC. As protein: CASSLVHRTDYNEQFF.

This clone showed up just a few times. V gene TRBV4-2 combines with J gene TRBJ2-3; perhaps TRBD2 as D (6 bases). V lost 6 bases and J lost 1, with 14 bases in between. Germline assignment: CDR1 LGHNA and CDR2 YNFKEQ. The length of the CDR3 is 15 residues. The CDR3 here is CASSQVADRTDTQYF. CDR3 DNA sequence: TGTGCCAGCAGTCAGGTAGCGGATCGCACAGATACGCAGTATTTT.

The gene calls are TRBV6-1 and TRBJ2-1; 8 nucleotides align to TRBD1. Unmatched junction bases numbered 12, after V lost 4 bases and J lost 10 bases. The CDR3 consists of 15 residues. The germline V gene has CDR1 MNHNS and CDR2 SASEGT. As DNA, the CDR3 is TGTGCCAGCAGTGTGGGGACAGGCCCTCGAGGGGAGCAGTTCTTC. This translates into CASSVGTGPRGEQFF.

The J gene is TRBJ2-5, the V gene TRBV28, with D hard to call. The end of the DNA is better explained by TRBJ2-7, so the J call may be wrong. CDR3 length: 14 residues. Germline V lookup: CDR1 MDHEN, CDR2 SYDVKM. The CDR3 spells CASSRRLGSYEQYF. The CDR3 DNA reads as TGTGCCAGCAGTCGTCGGTTGGGCTCCTACGAGCAGTACTTC.

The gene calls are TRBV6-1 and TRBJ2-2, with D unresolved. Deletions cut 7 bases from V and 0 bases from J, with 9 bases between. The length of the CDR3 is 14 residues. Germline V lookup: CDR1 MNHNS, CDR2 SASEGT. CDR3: CASKLIANTGELFF. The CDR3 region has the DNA TGTGCCAGCAAGCTGATCGCGAACACCGGGGAGCTGTTTTTT.

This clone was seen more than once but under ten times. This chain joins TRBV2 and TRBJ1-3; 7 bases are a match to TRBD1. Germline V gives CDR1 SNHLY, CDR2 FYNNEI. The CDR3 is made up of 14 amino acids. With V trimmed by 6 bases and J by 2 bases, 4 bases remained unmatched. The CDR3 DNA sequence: TGTGCCAGCAGCCCACAGGGGCCTGGAAACACCATATATTTT. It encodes CASSPQGPGNTIYF.

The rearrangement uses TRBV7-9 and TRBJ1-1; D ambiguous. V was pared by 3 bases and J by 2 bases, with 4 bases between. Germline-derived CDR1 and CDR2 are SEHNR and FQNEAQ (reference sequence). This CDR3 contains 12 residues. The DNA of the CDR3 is TGTGCCAGCAGCTTTTCTAACACTGAAGCTTTCTTT. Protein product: CASSFSNTEAFF. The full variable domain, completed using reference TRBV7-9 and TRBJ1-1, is DTGVSQNPRHKITKRGQNVTFRCDPISEHNRLYWYRQTLGQGPEFLTYFQNEAQLEKSRLLSDRFSAERPKGSFSTLEIQRTEQGDSAMYLCASSFSNTEAFFGQGTRLTVV.

This CDR3 is CAWSVILGYTF. CDR3 nucleotide sequence: TGTGCCTGGAGTGTAATCTTAGGCTACACCTTC. The rearrangement uses TRBV30 and TRBJ1-2; D gene unclear. This CDR3 has 11 residues. V lost 0 bases to trimming and J lost 8 bases, with 7 bases between them. The germline V gene encodes CDR1 GTSNPN and CDR2 SVGIG (reference sequence). Using reference TRBV30 and TRBJ1-2 for the parts outside the CDR3, the full variable domain is SQTIHQWPATLVQPVGSPLSLECTVEGTSNPNLYWYRQAAGRGLQLLFYSVGIGQISSEVPQNLSASRPQDRQFILSSKKLLLSDSGFYLCAWSVILGYTFGSGTRLTVV.

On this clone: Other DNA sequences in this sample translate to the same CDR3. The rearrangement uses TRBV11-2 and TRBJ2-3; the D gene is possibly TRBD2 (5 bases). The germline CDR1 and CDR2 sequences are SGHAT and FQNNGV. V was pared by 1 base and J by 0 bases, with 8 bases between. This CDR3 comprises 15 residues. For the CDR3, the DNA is TGTGCCAGCAGCTTAGGATCGGGGAGCACAGATACGCAGTATTTT. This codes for CASSLGSGSTDTQYF.

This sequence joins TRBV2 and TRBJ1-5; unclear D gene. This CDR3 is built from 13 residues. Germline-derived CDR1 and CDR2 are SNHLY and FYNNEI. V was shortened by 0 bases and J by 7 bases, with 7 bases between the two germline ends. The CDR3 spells CASSEAAPQPQHF. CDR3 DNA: TGTGCCAGCAGTGAAGCAGCCCCCCAGCCCCAGCATTTT.

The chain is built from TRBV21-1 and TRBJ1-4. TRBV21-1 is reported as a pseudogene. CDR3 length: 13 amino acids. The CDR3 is CASSLKGGRKLFF. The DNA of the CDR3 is TGTGCCAGCAGCCTAAAAGGAGGGCGAAAACTGTTTTTT.

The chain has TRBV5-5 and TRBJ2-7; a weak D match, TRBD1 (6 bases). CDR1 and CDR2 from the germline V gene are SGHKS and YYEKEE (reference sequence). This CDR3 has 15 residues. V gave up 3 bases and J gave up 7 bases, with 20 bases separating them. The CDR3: CASSSRGPGNSEQYF. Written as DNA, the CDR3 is TGTGCCAGCAGCTCCAGGGGACCTGGGAACTCGGAGCAGTACTTC.

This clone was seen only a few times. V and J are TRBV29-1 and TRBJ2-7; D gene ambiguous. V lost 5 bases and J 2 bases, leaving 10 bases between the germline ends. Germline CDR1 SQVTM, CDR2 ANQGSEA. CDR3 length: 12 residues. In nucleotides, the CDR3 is TGCAGCGTTATCGGCAGGACCTACGAGCAGTACTTC. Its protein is CSVIGRTYEQYF.

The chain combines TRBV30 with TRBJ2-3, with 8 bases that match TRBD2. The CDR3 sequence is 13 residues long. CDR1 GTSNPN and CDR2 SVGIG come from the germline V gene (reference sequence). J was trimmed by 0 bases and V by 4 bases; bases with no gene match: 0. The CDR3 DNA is TGTGCCTGGACTAGCGGGAGCACAGATACGCAGTATTTT. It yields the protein CAWTSGSTDTQYF. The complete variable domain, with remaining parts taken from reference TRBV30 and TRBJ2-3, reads SQTIHQWPATLVQPVGSPLSLECTVEGTSNPNLYWYRQAAGRGLQLLFYSVGIGQISSEVPQNLSASRPQDRQFILSSKKLLLSDSGFYLCAWTSGSTDTQYFGPGTRLTVL.

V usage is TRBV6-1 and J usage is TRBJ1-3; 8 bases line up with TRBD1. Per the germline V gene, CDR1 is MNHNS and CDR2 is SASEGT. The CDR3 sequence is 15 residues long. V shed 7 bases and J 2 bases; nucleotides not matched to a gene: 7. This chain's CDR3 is CASTRQGTPGNTIYF. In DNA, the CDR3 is TGTGCCAGCACGAGACAGGGGACCCCTGGAAACACCATATATTTT.